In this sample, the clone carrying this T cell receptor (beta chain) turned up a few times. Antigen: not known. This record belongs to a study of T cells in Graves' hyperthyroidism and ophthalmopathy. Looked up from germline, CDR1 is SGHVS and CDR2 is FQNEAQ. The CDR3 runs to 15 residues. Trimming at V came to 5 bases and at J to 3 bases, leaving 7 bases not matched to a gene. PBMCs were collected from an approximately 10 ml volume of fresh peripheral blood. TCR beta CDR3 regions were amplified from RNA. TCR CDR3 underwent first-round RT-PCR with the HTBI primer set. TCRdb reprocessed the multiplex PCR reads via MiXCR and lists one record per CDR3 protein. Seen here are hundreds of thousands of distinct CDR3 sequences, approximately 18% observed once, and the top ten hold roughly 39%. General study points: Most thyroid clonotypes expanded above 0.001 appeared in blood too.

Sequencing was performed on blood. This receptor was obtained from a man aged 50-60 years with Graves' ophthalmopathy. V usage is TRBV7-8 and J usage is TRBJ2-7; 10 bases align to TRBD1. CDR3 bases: TGTGCCAGCAGCCTTCGTCGGACAGGGGGCTACGAGCAGTACTTC. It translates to CASSLRRTGGYEQYF. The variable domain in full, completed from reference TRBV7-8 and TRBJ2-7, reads GAGVSQSPRYKVAKRGQDVALRCDPISGHVSLFWYQQALGQGPEFLTYFQNEAQLDKSGLPSDRFFAERPEGSVSTLKIQRTQQEDSAVYLCASSLRRTGGYEQYFGPGTRLTVT.